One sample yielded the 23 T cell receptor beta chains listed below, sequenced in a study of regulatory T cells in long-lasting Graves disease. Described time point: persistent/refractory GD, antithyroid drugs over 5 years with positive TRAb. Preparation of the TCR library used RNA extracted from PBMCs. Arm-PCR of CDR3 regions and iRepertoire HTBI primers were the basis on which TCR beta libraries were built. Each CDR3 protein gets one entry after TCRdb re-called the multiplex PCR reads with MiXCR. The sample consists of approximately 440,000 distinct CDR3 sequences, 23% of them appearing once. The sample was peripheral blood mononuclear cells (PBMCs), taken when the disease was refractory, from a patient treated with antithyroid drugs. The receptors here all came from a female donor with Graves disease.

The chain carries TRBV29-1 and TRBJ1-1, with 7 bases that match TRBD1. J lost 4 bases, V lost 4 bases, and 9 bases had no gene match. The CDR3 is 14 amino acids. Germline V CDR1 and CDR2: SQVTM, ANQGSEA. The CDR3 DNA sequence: TGCAGCGTTGGGACAGGTGGGCTAAGCACTGAAGCTTTCTTT. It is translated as CSVGTGGLSTEAFF. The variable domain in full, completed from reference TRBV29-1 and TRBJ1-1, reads SAVISQKPSRDICQRGTSLTIQCQVDSQVTMMFWYRQQPGQSLTLIATANQGSEATYESGFVIDKFPISRPNLTFSTLTVSNMSPEDSSIYLCSVGTGGLSTEAFFGQGTRLTVV.

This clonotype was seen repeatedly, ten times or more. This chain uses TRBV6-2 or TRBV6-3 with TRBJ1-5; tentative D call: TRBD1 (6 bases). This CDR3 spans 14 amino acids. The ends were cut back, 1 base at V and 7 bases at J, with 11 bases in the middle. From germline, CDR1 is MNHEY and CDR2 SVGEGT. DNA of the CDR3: TGTGCCAGCAGTTACTGGGGGGCTGAACAGCCCCAGCATTTT. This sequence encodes CASSYWGAEQPQHF.

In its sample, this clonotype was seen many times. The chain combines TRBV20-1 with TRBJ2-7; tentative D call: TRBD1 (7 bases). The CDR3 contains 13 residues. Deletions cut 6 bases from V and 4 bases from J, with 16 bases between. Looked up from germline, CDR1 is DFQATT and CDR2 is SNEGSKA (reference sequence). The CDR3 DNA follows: TGCAGTGCGAAGACAGGGACTTGGTACGAGCAGTACTTC. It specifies CSAKTGTWYEQYF.

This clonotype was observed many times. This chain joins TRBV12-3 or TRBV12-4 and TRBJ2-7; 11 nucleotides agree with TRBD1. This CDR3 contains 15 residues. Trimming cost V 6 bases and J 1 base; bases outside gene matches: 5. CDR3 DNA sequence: TGTGCCAGCAGGGCCGGGACAGGGGGATCCTACGAGCAGTACTTC. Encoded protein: CASRAGTGGSYEQYF.

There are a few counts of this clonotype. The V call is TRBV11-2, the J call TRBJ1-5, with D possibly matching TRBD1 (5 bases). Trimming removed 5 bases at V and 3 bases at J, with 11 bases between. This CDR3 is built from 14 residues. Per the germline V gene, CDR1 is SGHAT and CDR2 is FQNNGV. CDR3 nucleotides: TGTGCCAGCAGCCCGGGGCTGGCCAATCAGCCCCAGCATTTT. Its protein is CASSPGLANQPQHF.

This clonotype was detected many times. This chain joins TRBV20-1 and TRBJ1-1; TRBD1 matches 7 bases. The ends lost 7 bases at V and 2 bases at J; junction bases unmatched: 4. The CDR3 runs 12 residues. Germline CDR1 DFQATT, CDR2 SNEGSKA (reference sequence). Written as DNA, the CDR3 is TGCAGTGGCAGGGGGTATAACACTGAAGCTTTCTTT. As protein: CSGRGYNTEAFF.

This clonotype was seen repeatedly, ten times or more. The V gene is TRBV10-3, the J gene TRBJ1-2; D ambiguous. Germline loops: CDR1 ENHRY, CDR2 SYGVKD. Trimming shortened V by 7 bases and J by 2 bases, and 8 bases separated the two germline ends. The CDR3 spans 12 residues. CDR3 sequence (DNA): TGTGCCATCACCTCCGGGAACTATGGCTACACCTTC. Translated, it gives CAITSGNYGYTF.

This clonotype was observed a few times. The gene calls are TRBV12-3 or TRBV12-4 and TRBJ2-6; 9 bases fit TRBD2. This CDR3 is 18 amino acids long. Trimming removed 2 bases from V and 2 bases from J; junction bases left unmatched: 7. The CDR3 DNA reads TGTGCCAGCAGTTTAATAGCGGGAGTGCCTCCTGGGGCCAACGTCCTGACTTTC. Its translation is CASSLIAGVPPGANVLTF.

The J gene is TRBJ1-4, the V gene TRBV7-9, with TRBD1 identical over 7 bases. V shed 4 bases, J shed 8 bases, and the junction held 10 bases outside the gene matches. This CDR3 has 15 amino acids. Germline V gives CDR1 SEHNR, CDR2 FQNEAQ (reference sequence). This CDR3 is CASSSYTGVNEKLFF. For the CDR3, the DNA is TGTGCCAGCAGCTCGTATACAGGGGTGAACGAAAAACTGTTTTTT.

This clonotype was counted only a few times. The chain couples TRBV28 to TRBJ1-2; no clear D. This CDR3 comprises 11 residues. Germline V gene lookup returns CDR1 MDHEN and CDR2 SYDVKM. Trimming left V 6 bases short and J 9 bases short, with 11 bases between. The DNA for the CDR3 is TGTGCCAGCAGCTCCGGACCCAGCTACACCTTC. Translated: CASSSGPSYTF.

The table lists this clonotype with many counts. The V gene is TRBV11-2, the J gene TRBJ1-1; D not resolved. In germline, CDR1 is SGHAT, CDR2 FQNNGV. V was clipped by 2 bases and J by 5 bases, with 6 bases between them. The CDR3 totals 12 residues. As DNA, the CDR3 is TGTGCCAGCAGCTTAAGTTGGACTGAAGCTTTCTTT. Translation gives CASSLSWTEAFF.

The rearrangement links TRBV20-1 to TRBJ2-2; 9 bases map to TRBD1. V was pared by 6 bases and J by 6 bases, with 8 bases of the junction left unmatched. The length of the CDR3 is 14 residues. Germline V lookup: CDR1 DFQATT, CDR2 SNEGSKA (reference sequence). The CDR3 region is CSAKSGTGPGELFF. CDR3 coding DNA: TGCAGTGCCAAATCCGGGACAGGGCCCGGGGAGCTGTTTTTT.

The CDR3 DNA reads TGTGCCAGTAGTATATCGGACAGGGGTTCCTATGGCTACACCTTC. This sequence encodes CASSISDRGSYGYTF. The V gene is TRBV19, the J gene TRBJ1-2, with 9 bases matching TRBD1. V trimming: 2 bases; J trimming: 4 bases; junction bases outside the gene matches: 5. CDR1 is LNHDA and CDR2 is SQIVND in the germline V gene (reference sequence). CDR3 length: 15 amino acids.

The CDR3 region has the DNA TGCGCCGGGCGGCGGGGGAACACTGAAGCTTTCTTT. Amino acid sequence: CAGRRGNTEAFF. The chain is built from TRBV29-1 and TRBJ1-1; no reliable D call. CDR3 length equals 12 residues. CDR1 and CDR2 from the germline V gene are SQVTM and ANQGSEA.

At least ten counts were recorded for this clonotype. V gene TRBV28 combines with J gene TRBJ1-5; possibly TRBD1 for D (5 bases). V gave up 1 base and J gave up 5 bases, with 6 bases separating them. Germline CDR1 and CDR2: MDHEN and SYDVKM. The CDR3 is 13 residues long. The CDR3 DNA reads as TGTGCCAGCAGTTTATTGGGGGATCAGCCCCAGCATTTT. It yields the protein CASSLLGDQPQHF. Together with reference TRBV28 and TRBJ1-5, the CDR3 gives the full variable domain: DVKVTQSSRYLVKRTGEKVFLECVQDMDHENMFWYRQDPGLGLRLIYFSYDVKMKEKGDIPEGYSVSREKKERFSLILESASTNQTSMYLCASSLLGDQPQHFGDGTRLSIL.

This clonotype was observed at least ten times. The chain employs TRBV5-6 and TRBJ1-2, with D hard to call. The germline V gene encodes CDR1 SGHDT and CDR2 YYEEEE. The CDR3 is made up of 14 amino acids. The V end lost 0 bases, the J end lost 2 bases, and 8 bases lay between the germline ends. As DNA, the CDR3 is TGTGCCAGCAGCTTGGGTGGCAGGAACTATGGCTACACCTTC. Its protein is CASSLGGRNYGYTF.

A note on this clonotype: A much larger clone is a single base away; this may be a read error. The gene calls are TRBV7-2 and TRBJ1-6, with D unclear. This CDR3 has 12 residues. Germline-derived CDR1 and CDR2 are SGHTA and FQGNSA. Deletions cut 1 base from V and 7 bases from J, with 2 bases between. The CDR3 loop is CASSLVNSPLHF. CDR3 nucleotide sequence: TGTGCCAGCAGCTTAGTGAATTCACCCCTCCACTTT.

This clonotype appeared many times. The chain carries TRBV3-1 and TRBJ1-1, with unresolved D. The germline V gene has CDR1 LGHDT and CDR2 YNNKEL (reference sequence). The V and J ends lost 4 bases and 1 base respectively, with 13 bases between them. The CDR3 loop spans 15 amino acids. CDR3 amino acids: CASSLLGSGNTEAFF. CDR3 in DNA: TGTGCCAGCAGCCTTCTTGGCTCCGGGAACACTGAAGCTTTCTTT.

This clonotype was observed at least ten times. Here the CDR3 reads CASRRNRPDRRAGNTIYF. As DNA, the CDR3 is TGTGCCAGCAGGAGGAACCGCCCGGACAGGAGGGCTGGAAACACCATATATTTT. The V call is TRBV6-1, the J call TRBJ1-3, with 7 bases lining up with TRBD1. CDR3 length equals 18 residues. The V and J ends lost 6 bases and 2 bases, in that order; junction bases with no gene match: 16. Germline loops: CDR1 MNHNS, CDR2 SASEGT.

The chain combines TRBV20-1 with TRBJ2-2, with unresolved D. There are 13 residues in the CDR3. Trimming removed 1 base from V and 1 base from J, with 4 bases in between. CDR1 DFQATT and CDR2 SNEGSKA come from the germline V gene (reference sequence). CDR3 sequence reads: CSARVRNTGELFF. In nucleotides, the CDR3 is TGCAGTGCTAGAGTGAGGAACACCGGGGAGCTGTTTTTT.

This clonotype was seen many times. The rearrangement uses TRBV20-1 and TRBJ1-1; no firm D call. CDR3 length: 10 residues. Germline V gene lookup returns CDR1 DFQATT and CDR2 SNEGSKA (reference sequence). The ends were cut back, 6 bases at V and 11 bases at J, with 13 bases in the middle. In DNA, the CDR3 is TGCAGTGCGATCGATGGGTGGGCTTTCTTT. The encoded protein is CSAIDGWAFF.

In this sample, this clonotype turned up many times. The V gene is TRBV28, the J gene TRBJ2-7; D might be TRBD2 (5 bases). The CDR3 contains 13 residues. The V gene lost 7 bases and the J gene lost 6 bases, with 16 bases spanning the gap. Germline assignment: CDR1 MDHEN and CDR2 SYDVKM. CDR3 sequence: CASIHPRVGEQYF. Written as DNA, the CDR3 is TGTGCCAGCATCCACCCGAGGGTTGGCGAGCAGTACTTC.

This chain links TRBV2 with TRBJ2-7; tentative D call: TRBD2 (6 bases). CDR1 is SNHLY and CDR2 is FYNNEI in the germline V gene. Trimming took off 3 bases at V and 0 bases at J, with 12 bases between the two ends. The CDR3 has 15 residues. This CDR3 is CASSDIGEASYEQYF. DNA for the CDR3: TGTGCCAGCAGTGATATTGGGGAGGCCTCCTACGAGCAGTACTTC.